The 26 T cell receptor beta chains below all came from one sample that was sequenced in a study of blood T cell repertoires in COVID-19 (dated by TCRdb to the early 2020s). The library was obtained by the immunoSEQ multiplex PCR assay. The immuneACCESS repertoire file appears here via TCRdb, limited to in-frame rearrangements. These files lack a portion of the clones; in checked studies, under half of the deficit traces to unresolved V genes, and the cause of the others is not known. The sample contains 130,000 to 150,000 clones, more than 70% of them found a single time. The ten largest clonotypes hold about 1.6% of the sample. The sample consisted of peripheral blood. The receptors were sampled from a human donor in a cohort sampled during active COVID-19.

The genes are TRBV5-1 and TRBJ2-5; TRBD1 matches 7 bases. The CDR3 runs to 16 residues. Unmatched junction bases numbered 9, after V lost 0 bases and J lost 4 bases. The germline CDR1 and CDR2 sequences are SGHRS and YFSETQ. The CDR3 DNA is TGCGCCAGCAGCTTGGCCCTAGGGGGCGGGTTAGAGACCCAGTACTTC. The encoded protein is CASSLALGGGLETQYF.

This clone was counted between two and nine times. Other nucleotide sequences from this sample produce the same CDR3. The rearrangement joins TRBV9 to TRBJ1-1; D might be TRBD1 (5 bases). Germline lookup yields CDR1 SGDLS and CDR2 YYNGEE. Between the trimmed V and J ends, which lost 0 bases and 5 bases, there was a span of 5 bases. The CDR3 consists of 12 residues. CDR3 amino acids: CASSVEGTEAFF. The CDR3 coding sequence is TGTGCCAGCAGCGTAGAGGGGACTGAAGCTTTCTTT.

The V and J genes are TRBV14 and TRBJ2-7, with 10 nucleotides matching TRBD1. V dropped 1 base and J dropped 5; count of bases not matched to a gene: 5. CDR1 and CDR2 from the germline V gene are SGHDN and FVKESK. This CDR3 has 15 residues. CDR3 residues: CASSQGGQGLDEQYF. The CDR3 nucleotides read TGTGCCAGCAGCCAAGGGGGACAGGGGCTCGACGAGCAGTACTTC.

The V call is TRBV7-6, the J call TRBJ2-5; TRBD1 aligns across 9 bases. The CDR3 spans 16 residues. Per the germline V gene, CDR1 is SGHVS and CDR2 is FNYEAQ. The junction had 10 bases not matched to a gene; V was cut back by 3 bases and J by 5 bases. This CDR3 is CASSLFSGTGMETQYF. CDR3 DNA sequence: TGTGCCAGCAGCTTGTTCTCCGGGACAGGGATGGAGACCCAGTACTTC.

This clone was seen a few times. J is TRBJ2-3 and V is TRBV5-1; 8 nucleotides agree with TRBD2. J was trimmed by 5 bases and V by 2 bases; bases with no gene match: 4. Germline CDR1 is SGHRS and CDR2 is YFSETQ. The CDR3 loop spans 14 amino acids. As DNA, the CDR3 is TGCGCCAGCAGCTTAGCGGGGGCGAAAGATACGCAGTATTTT. This translates into CASSLAGAKDTQYF. Complete variable domain (other parts from reference TRBV5-1 and TRBJ2-3): KAGVTQTPRYLIKTRGQQVTLSCSPISGHRSVSWYQQTPGQGLQFLFEYFSETQRNKGNFPGRFSGRQFSNSRSEMNVSTLELGDSALYLCASSLAGAKDTQYFGPGTRLTVL.

The chain combines TRBV3-1 (or the pseudogene TRBV3-2) with TRBJ2-4; 10 bases align to TRBD2. V lost 0 bases to trimming and J lost 14 bases; unmatched junction nucleotides: 10. Germline V lookup: CDR1 LGHDT, CDR2 YNNKEL (reference sequence). The CDR3 length is 15 residues. CDR3 protein: CASSQDLASGGHEYF. The CDR3 DNA reads as TGTGCCAGCAGCCAAGATCTGGCTAGCGGGGGACACGAGTACTTC.

The chain is built from TRBV27 and TRBJ2-7, with TRBD1 identical over 10 bases. V shed 8 bases and J 0 bases; nucleotides not matched to a gene: 10. Germline lookup yields CDR1 MNHEY and CDR2 SMNVEV (reference sequence). The CDR3 has 16 residues. The CDR3 reads CASSKSGTGDSYEQYF. The DNA for the CDR3 is TGTGCCAGCTCGAAATCCGGGACAGGGGACTCCTACGAGCAGTACTTC.

The chain recombines TRBV7-8 with TRBJ1-1; D remains ambiguous. Between the trimmed V and J ends, which lost 8 bases and 5 bases, there was a span of 18 bases. The CDR3 length is 14 residues. CDR1 is SGHVS, CDR2 FQNEAQ, per germline. The CDR3: CASFREPRRTEAFF. The CDR3, as DNA: TGTGCCAGCTTTAGGGAACCGAGGAGGACTGAAGCTTTCTTT.

V gene TRBV6-6 combines with J gene TRBJ2-2; TRBD1 aligns across 8 bases. The CDR3 runs 15 residues. Trimming removed 2 bases from V and 8 bases from J; junction bases left unmatched: 7. Germline values: CDR1 MNHNY, CDR2 SVGAGI (reference sequence). CDR3 in DNA: TGTGCCAGCAGTTACCCAGGACAGGGTCGAGGGGAGCTGTTTTTT. Protein sequence: CASSYPGQGRGELFF.

The chain employs TRBV3-1 (or the pseudogene TRBV3-2) and TRBJ1-1; no reliable D call. CDR3 length: 15 amino acids. The V gene lost 3 bases and the J gene lost 5 bases, with 16 bases spanning the gap. Germline-derived CDR1 and CDR2 are LGHDT and YNNKEL (reference sequence). The CDR3 bases are TGTGCCAGCAGCCATCTTACTCCCCGGGGAACTGAAGCTTTCTTT. The encoded protein is CASSHLTPRGTEAFF.

V usage is TRBV6-2 or TRBV6-3 and J usage is TRBJ2-7, with a tentative D call TRBD1 (5 bases). CDR1 and CDR2 (germline): MNHEY, SVGEGT. The CDR3 spans 13 residues. The ends were cut back, 2 bases at V and 2 bases at J, with 7 bases in the middle. The CDR3 DNA reads TGTGCCAGCAGTTACGACAGAACCTACGAGCAGTACTTC. Protein sequence: CASSYDRTYEQYF.

This clone was detected once. The sample holds other DNA sequences that translate to the same CDR3. The rearrangement joins TRBV11-2 to TRBJ1-4; 12 bases align to TRBD1. V was clipped by 3 bases and J by 7 bases; unmatched bases: 0. Germline CDR1 reads SGHAT; CDR2 reads FQNNGV. The CDR3 is 14 residues long. As DNA, the CDR3 is TGTGCCAGCAGCTTGGGACAGGGGGCTGAAAAACTGTTTTTT. Protein sequence: CASSLGQGAEKLFF.

The rearrangement links TRBV27 to TRBJ1-2; no reliable D call. Germline V gene data show CDR1 as MNHEY and CDR2 as SMNVEV (reference sequence). CDR3 length equals 14 residues. V was trimmed by 3 bases and J by 7 bases, leaving 15 bases between them. The CDR3: CASSFRGWIGGYTF. Here the CDR3 DNA reads TGTGCCAGCAGTTTTCGGGGTTGGATTGGTGGCTACACCTTC.

Concerning this clone: This sample includes further DNA sequences coding for the same CDR3. The chain couples TRBV19 to TRBJ1-1; a possible D gene is TRBD1 (5 bases). Looked up from germline, CDR1 is LNHDA and CDR2 is SQIVND (reference sequence). The ends were cut back, 3 bases at V and 4 bases at J, with 9 bases in the middle. The CDR3 runs 13 residues. CDR3 amino acids: CASSIQGSTEAFF. The CDR3 nucleotides are TGTGCCAGTAGTATTCAGGGTAGCACTGAAGCTTTCTTT. Supplemented by reference TRBV19 and TRBJ1-1, the full variable domain reads DGGITQSPKYLFRKEGQNVTLSCEQNLNHDAMYWYRQDPGQGLRLIYYSQIVNDFQKGDIAEGYSVSREKKESFPLTVTSAQKNPTAFYLCASSIQGSTEAFFGQGTRLTVV.

This sequence joins TRBV5-4 and TRBJ2-5, with 9 bases that match TRBD1. V gave up 5 bases and J gave up 3 bases; unmatched junction bases: 5. Germline V gene sequence: CDR1 SGHNT, CDR2 YYREEE (reference sequence). This CDR3 spans 14 amino acids. The CDR3 here is CASRSRDREETQYF. CDR3 coding DNA: TGTGCCAGCAGGAGTCGGGACAGGGAAGAGACCCAGTACTTC.

This rearrangement joins TRBV11-2 to TRBJ1-1; D gene ambiguous. In germline, CDR1 is SGHAT, CDR2 FQNNGV. V was shortened by 2 bases and J by 7 bases, with 14 bases between the two germline ends. The CDR3 contains 14 residues. The DNA for the CDR3 is TGTGCCAGCAGCTTAATGCCCCACAGCAATGAAGCTTTCTTT. It codes for CASSLMPHSNEAFF.

The chain combines TRBV19 with TRBJ1-5; D perhaps matches TRBD1 (5 bases). The CDR3 runs 14 residues. Looked up from germline, CDR1 is LNHDA and CDR2 is SQIVND (reference sequence). Trimming took off 4 bases at V and 7 bases at J, with 14 bases between the two ends. The CDR3 nucleotides are TGTGCCAGTAGTAGAGAAAGATGGGGCCAGCCCCAGCATTTT. It translates to CASSRERWGQPQHF.

J is TRBJ1-6 and V is TRBV19; the D is unclear. The V end lost 4 bases, the J end lost 0 bases, and 7 bases lay between the germline ends. Looked up from germline, CDR1 is LNHDA and CDR2 is SQIVND (reference sequence). This CDR3 comprises 15 residues. Here the CDR3 DNA reads TGTGCCAGTAGTAACTACCACTCCTATAATTCACCCCTCCACTTT. Translating it yields CASSNYHSYNSPLHF.

This rearrangement joins TRBV2 to TRBJ2-1, with 9 bases lining up with TRBD2. CDR3 length: 13 residues. The germline V gene encodes CDR1 SNHLY and CDR2 FYNNEI. Losses at the gene ends were 7 bases for V and 6 bases for J; bases not matched to a gene: 4. The CDR3 loop reads CASKSSGANEQFF. CDR3 bases: TGTGCCAGCAAGTCTAGCGGGGCCAATGAGCAGTTCTTC.

This clone was found once. The chain employs TRBV5-1 and TRBJ2-7; TRBD2 agrees at 10 bases. This CDR3 region has 15 residues. The germline V gene encodes CDR1 SGHRS and CDR2 YFSETQ. V lost 4 bases, J lost 3 bases, and 7 bases stayed unmatched. CDR3 nucleotides: TGCGCCAGCAGCCTTACTAGCGGGGTATTCTACGAGCAGTACTTC. As protein: CASSLTSGVFYEQYF.

This rearrangement joins TRBV3-1 (or the pseudogene TRBV3-2) to TRBJ2-7; 11 bases map to TRBD2. The CDR3 covers 16 residues. Germline V lookup: CDR1 LGHDT, CDR2 YNNKEL (reference sequence). Germline trimming cut 3 bases from V and 5 bases from J; bases unmatched to any gene: 9. The DNA of the CDR3 is TGTGCCAGCAGCCACAGCCTAGCGGGGGGCGAGGACGAGCAGTACTTC. The encoded protein is CASSHSLAGGEDEQYF.

The chain combines TRBV2 with TRBJ1-5; D possibly corresponds to TRBD1 (5 bases). This CDR3 is 14 amino acids long. V lost 6 bases and J lost 0, with 9 bases in between. Germline V gives CDR1 SNHLY, CDR2 FYNNEI. The CDR3 nucleotides read TGTGCCAGCAGACGGGACTCTAGCAATCAGCCCCAGCATTTT. Its protein is CASRRDSSNQPQHF. The full variable domain, with the rest looked up from reference TRBV2 and TRBJ1-5, is EPEVTQTPSHQVTQMGQEVILRCVPISNHLYFYWYRQILGQKVEFLVSFYNNEISEKSEIFDDQFSVERPDGSNFTLKIRSTKLEDSAMYFCASRRDSSNQPQHFGDGTRLSIL.

A remark on this clone: The sample has other DNA sequences that encode this CDR3 too. The chain is built from TRBV27 and TRBJ1-2; a possible D gene is TRBD1 (6 bases). This CDR3 has 13 amino acids. Trimming removed 2 bases from V and 2 bases from J, with 6 bases in between. Germline CDR1 reads MNHEY; CDR2 reads SMNVEV (reference sequence). The CDR3 protein is CASSLTGNYGYTF. DNA for the CDR3: TGTGCCAGCAGTTTAACAGGGAACTATGGCTACACCTTC.

This clone was observed once. The V and J genes are TRBV6-6 and TRBJ1-1; TRBD1 might be the D (6 bases). Per the germline V gene, CDR1 is MNHNY and CDR2 is SVGAGI (reference sequence). Trimming removed 7 bases at V and 4 bases at J, with 19 bases between. The CDR3 runs 15 residues. The CDR3 region is CASISGDLRGTEAFF. The CDR3 DNA reads TGTGCCAGCATCTCAGGGGACCTTAGGGGCACTGAAGCTTTCTTT.

The chain carries TRBV4-3 and TRBJ1-4; D is perhaps TRBD1 (5 bases). CDR3 length equals 14 residues. V was trimmed by 1 base and J by 7 bases, leaving 10 bases between them. Germline loops: CDR1 LGHNA, CDR2 YSLEER. CDR3 bases: TGCGCCAGCAGCCAAGGCAGGGCGTCTGAAAAACTGTTTTTT. This translates into CASSQGRASEKLFF.

Remarks on this clone: In the same sample, other DNA sequences code for this CDR3. V is TRBV9 and J is TRBJ1-1; D not resolved. Germline V CDR1 and CDR2: SGDLS, YYNGEE. V lost 0 bases and J lost 0, with 6 bases in between. The CDR3 has 14 residues. The CDR3 reads CASSVGQVNTEAFF. CDR3 bases: TGTGCCAGCAGCGTAGGGCAGGTGAACACTGAAGCTTTCTTT.